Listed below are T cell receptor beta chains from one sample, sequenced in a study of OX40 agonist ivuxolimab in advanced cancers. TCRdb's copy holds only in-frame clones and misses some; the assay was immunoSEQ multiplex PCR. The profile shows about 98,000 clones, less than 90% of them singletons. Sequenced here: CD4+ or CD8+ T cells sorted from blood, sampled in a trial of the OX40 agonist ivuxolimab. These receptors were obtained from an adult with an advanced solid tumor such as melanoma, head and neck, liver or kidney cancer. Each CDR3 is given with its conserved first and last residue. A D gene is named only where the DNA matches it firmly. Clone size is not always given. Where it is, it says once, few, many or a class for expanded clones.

TGTGCCAGCAGCTTGGGACTAGCGGGAGGTCAAGAGACCCAGTACTTC	CASSLGLAGGQETQYF	TRBD2	NA	16	TRBJ2-5	TRBV11-3
TGTGCCAGCAGTGCGCCATCAGGGGGCAACGTACAAGAGACCCAGTACTTC	CASSAPSGGNVQETQYF	TRBD1	NA	17	TRBJ2-5	TRBV25-1
TGTGCCAGCAGCCCAGGGGGAGCGGGATCCACAGATACGCAGTATTTT	CASSPGGAGSTDTQYF	NA	NA	16	TRBJ2-3	TRBV7-6
TGTGCCAGCAGGTACACAGGGGGCGACGAGCAGTACTTC	CASRYTGGDEQYF	TRBD1	NA	13	TRBJ2-7	TRBV7-3
TGTGCCAGCAGCTTAGCGGCGCTAGCGGGGACCGGGGAGCTGTTTTTT	CASSLAALAGTGELFF	TRBD2	NA	16	TRBJ2-2	TRBV11-2
TGTGCCAGCAGTTACCGGGGGCAGGGGATCGACGAGCAGTACTTC	CASSYRGQGIDEQYF	NA	NA	15	TRBJ2-7	TRBV6-5
TGCGCCAGCAGCCAGAGACCTGGGACAGCCGGAGGAGGCTACAATGAGCAGTTCTTC	CASSQRPGTAGGGYNEQFF	TRBD1	NA	19	TRBJ2-1	TRBV5-1
TGTGCCAGCAGCTTAACACGGGACAGGGGGAACTATGGCTACACCTTC	CASSLTRDRGNYGYTF	TRBD1	NA	16	TRBJ1-2	TRBV7-9
TGTGCCAGCAACCTACAGGGGGCGCACGCTGAAGCTTTCTTT	CASNLQGAHAEAFF	TRBD1	NA	14	TRBJ1-1	TRBV2
TGTGCCACGTCTATACAGGGGGAGCCGGGAAACACCATATATTTT	CATSIQGEPGNTIYF	TRBD1	NA	15	TRBJ1-3	TRBV10-3
TGTGCCAGCAGCAGGGGAGAAAGCTCCTACAATGAGCAGTTCTTC	CASSRGESSYNEQFF	NA	NA	15	TRBJ2-1	TRBV11-3
TGTGCCAGCAGCTTAGGAGAGGAGGCCTATGGCTACACCTTC	CASSLGEEAYGYTF	NA	medium-sized	14	TRBJ1-2	TRBV7-8
TGTGCCAGCAGTGGAGGGACGGCTCTCGTCGATGGCTACACCTTC	CASSGGTALVDGYTF	NA	NA	15	TRBJ1-2	TRBV2
TGTGCCAGTAGTGAAGGACAGGGTATCGATACGCAGTATTTT	CASSEGQGIDTQYF	TRBD1	NA	14	TRBJ2-3	TRBV19
TGTGCCAGCAGCTTATGGTCACAGGGAGGGACTGAAGCTTTCTTT	CASSLWSQGGTEAFF	NA	NA	15	TRBJ1-1	TRBV7-2
TGTGCCAGCAGCTTAGCTAGCGGCGCGGGAGGGAGGGATACGCAGTATTTT	CASSLASGAGGRDTQYF	TRBD2	NA	17	TRBJ2-3	TRBV7-2
TGTGCCAGCAGCTTAATGGAAAACACTGAAGCTTTCTTT	CASSLMENTEAFF	NA	NA	13	TRBJ1-1	TRBV7-2
TGTGCCAGCTCACCAACGGCGTCTCCAGAAGCTTTCTTT	CASSPTASPEAFF	NA	NA	13	TRBJ1-1	TRBV18
TGTGCCAGCATCAAGTGGGAGAGAGGAGAGACCCAGTACTTC	CASIKWERGETQYF	NA	NA	14	TRBJ2-5	TRBV28
TGTGCCAGCAGCCTACGAAGAGGGTTATCCGGGGTCGGGCAGTACTTC	CASSLRRGLSGVGQYF	NA	once	16	TRBJ2-7	TRBV27
TGTGCCAGCAGACGTAGGGAGACCCAGTACTTC	CASRRRETQYF	NA	NA	11	TRBJ2-5	TRBV6-5
TGTGCCAGCAGCCCCGGGACTAGCGGGAGACCGGCTCTGAACGAGCAGTACTTC	CASSPGTSGRPALNEQYF	TRBD2	NA	18	TRBJ2-7	TRBV5-4
TGTGCCAGCAGCTCGGACAGGGGCGCAGGGGACCAGTACTTC	CASSSDRGAGDQYF	TRBD1	NA	14	TRBJ2-5	TRBV2
TGTGCCAGCAGCCCAGGCTCTTTCTACAATGAGCAGTTCTTC	CASSPGSFYNEQFF	NA	NA	14	TRBJ2-1	TRBV7-3
TGTGCCAGCTCACCAGATGATGGCTACACCTTC	CASSPDDGYTF	NA	NA	11	TRBJ1-2	TRBV18
TGTGCCTGGAGTGGGTCGACTGAAGCTTTCTTT	CAWSGSTEAFF	NA	NA	11	TRBJ1-1	TRBV30
TGTGCCAGCACGAGCGGGGGGAACACCGGGGAGCTGTTTTTT	CASTSGGNTGELFF	TRBD2	NA	14	TRBJ2-2	TRBV28
TGCGCCAGCAGTGTCTCCCAGGGGTCCTACGAGCAGTACTTC	CASSVSQGSYEQYF	NA	NA	14	TRBJ2-7	TRBV5-1
TGTGCCATCAGAACGGGACAGTCCTACGAGCAGTACTTC	CAIRTGQSYEQYF	TRBD1	NA	13	TRBJ2-7	TRBV10-3
TGTGCCAGCAGGAACAGACAGGGGGCTGAAGCTTTCTTT	CASRNRQGAEAFF	TRBD1	NA	13	TRBJ1-1	TRBV7-2
TGTGCCAGCAGCTTAGCGGCAGGGGACACTGAAGCTTTCTTT	CASSLAAGDTEAFF	NA	NA	14	TRBJ1-1	TRBV7-9
TGTGCCAGTAAGGAGGACGGACATTCACCCCTCCACTTT	CASKEDGHSPLHF	NA	NA	13	TRBJ1-6	TRBV19
TGTGCCTGGAGTGTAAAGGAGGGAGGCTACCGAAATACGCAGTATTTT	CAWSVKEGGYRNTQYF	NA	NA	16	TRBJ2-3	TRBV30
TGTGCCAGCAGCCAAGGAGGGCCAGGAGAGACCCAGTACTTC	CASSQGGPGETQYF	NA	NA	14	TRBJ2-5	TRBV7-6
TGTGCCAGCAGCCCAAGGTTGTCGGGGAGCGCTGGGGCCAACGTCCTGACTTTC	CASSPRLSGSAGANVLTF	NA	NA	18	TRBJ2-6	TRBV11-2
TGCGCCAGCAGCGTAGACAGCTTTGGCTACACCTTC	CASSVDSFGYTF	NA	medium-sized	12	TRBJ1-2	TRBV5-1
TGCAGCGCCAAAAGGGCAGGGATCAACATTCAGTACTTC	CSAKRAGINIQYF	NA	NA	13	TRBJ2-4	TRBV29-1
TGTGCCAGCACCCCAACCCAGGTTAATCAGCCCCAGCATTTT	CASTPTQVNQPQHF	NA	NA	14	TRBJ1-5	TRBV6-6
TGTGCCAGCAGAGGGGTGGCAGGGAGAGGCACAGATACGCAGTATTTT	CASRGVAGRGTDTQYF	NA	NA	16	TRBJ2-3	TRBV28
TGTGCCAGCAGTTCCTATAGCAATCAGCCCCAGCATTTT	CASSSYSNQPQHF	NA	NA	13	TRBJ1-5	TRBV28
TGTGCCAGCAGTGAGGAATGGGACTTTAGCGGCTACACCTTC	CASSEEWDFSGYTF	NA	NA	14	TRBJ1-2	TRBV6-1
TGTGCCAGCAGCCAATCCCGCAGGCTGGTCGGGTTCACAGATACGCAGTATTTT	CASSQSRRLVGFTDTQYF	NA	once	18	TRBJ2-3	TRBV14